This is a list of T cell receptor beta chains from one sample in a study of blood T cell repertoires in COVID-19. The protocol was immunoSEQ multiplex PCR, while the TCRdb copy is restricted to in-frame clones and leaves out a portion. This sample has about 140,000 clones, with approximately 81% found just once. The specimen sequenced was peripheral blood. Receptors originate from a human donor in a cohort sampled during active COVID-19. The CDR3 runs from the conserved cysteine through the conserved F or W. The D gene is left open where the match is weak. The size field is filled for only some rows; it gives once, few, many or a size class.

v_call,j_call,d_call,clone_size,cdr3_aa
TRBV28,TRBJ2-7,TRBD1,NA,CASGEGAAAGYEQYF
TRBV28,TRBJ2-3,TRBD2,NA,CASSLGAGAPDTQYF
TRBV9,TRBJ2-3,TRBD2,once,CASSVQPTSSGADTQYF
TRBV28,TRBJ2-3,NA,few,CASSVSFPTQYF
TRBV18,TRBJ1-2,NA,NA,CASSPPGHYGYGYTF
TRBV21-1,TRBJ1-1,NA,NA,CASSKPGQGHTEAFF
TRBV11-3,TRBJ2-1,TRBD2,NA,CASSLDKASGYNEQFF
TRBV6-2/TRBV6-3,TRBJ2-5,TRBD1,NA,CASSYGSLQGFKETQYF
TRBV4-1,TRBJ2-2,NA,NA,CASSRSGGTGELFF
TRBV2,TRBJ1-6,TRBD1,NA,CASRGQENSPLHF
TRBV7-2,TRBJ2-5,NA,once,CASSVSFGGAEETQYF
TRBV15,TRBJ2-1,NA,few,CATSRDSWEVQFF
TRBV6-5,TRBJ1-6,NA,NA,CASSGQLTNSPLHF
TRBV19,TRBJ2-6,NA,NA,CASSTNPTGANVLTF
TRBV5-1,TRBJ1-1,TRBD1,NA,CASSLQGDLNTEAFF
TRBV29-1,TRBJ2-2,NA,once,CSVVSRVNTGELFF
TRBV18,TRBJ2-7,NA,NA,CASSSTRPYEQYF
TRBV5-6,TRBJ1-6,NA,few,CASSSRHAGAGSPLHF
TRBV27,TRBJ1-2,NA,NA,CASSSQYGPGGGGYTF
TRBV28,TRBJ1-5,TRBD1,few,CASSDPRGLRNQPQHF
TRBV15,TRBJ1-4,NA,NA,CATSRERLDNEKLFF
TRBV3-1/TRBV3-2,TRBJ2-7,NA,NA,CASSQGLKDEQYF
TRBV11-2,TRBJ2-7,NA,NA,CASSPSGGYEQYF
TRBV7-9,TRBJ2-7,TRBD2,NA,CASSHVLAGGIEQYF
TRBV7-8,TRBJ1-2,NA,NA,CASSLRLAGPGGYTF
TRBV29-1,TRBJ2-1,NA,NA,CSVRVGVSYNEQFF
TRBV7-9,TRBJ2-1,TRBD1,NA,CASSLGQGDYNEQFF
TRBV3-1/TRBV3-2,TRBJ2-7,TRBD2,NA,CASSHFQGLATYEQYF
TRBV27,TRBJ2-7,TRBD2,NA,CASRPLLAGGPLDYEQYF
TRBV7-2,TRBJ2-5,NA,NA,CASANFTGTQYF
TRBV6-5,TRBJ2-2,TRBD1,NA,CASTFGTGDTGELFF
TRBV4-3,TRBJ2-6,NA,NA,CASSQDPPDSSGANVLTF
TRBV7-9,TRBJ1-2,TRBD1,NA,CASSRRGNYGYTF
TRBV19,TRBJ1-5,TRBD1,few,CASSWDREPNQPQHF
TRBV28,TRBJ2-7,TRBD1,NA,CASRLMSYRDRTYEQYF
TRBV7-2,TRBJ2-1,NA,NA,CASSLNKYNEQFF
TRBV29-1,TRBJ2-3,TRBD2,NA,CSVRGGDTQYF
TRBV6-2/TRBV6-3,TRBJ2-7,NA,NA,CASSLTVSYEQYF
TRBV11-3,TRBJ2-3,NA,NA,CASSNGGSTDTQYF
TRBV28,TRBJ1-5,TRBD1,NA,CASSFGRGLVQPQHF
TRBV18,TRBJ2-6,TRBD2,NA,CASSPQQREGNSGANVLTF
TRBV9,TRBJ2-3,NA,NA,CASSVVTSPDTQYF
TRBV18,TRBJ2-7,TRBD2,NA,CASSPPNLAGVYEQYF
TRBV13,TRBJ1-1,NA,NA,CASSPRTRGRITEAFF
TRBV5-1,TRBJ2-7,TRBD1,NA,CASSIMSRDRVHEQYF
TRBV7-2,TRBJ2-7,NA,few,CASSSLASSEQYF
TRBV5-6,TRBJ2-5,NA,NA,CASSLGIGVGQETQYF
TRBV27,TRBJ2-5,TRBD2,NA,CASSLDTSGIETQYF
TRBV9,TRBJ2-1,NA,once,CASSASGTPNNEQFF
TRBV7-9,TRBJ1-4,NA,NA,CASSLVGRVEKLFF
TRBV19,TRBJ2-5,TRBD2,NA,CASSKPGTRMFETQYF
TRBV20-1,TRBJ1-5,TRBD1,NA,CSAIDRDRAYQPQHF
TRBV6-5,TRBJ2-7,NA,NA,CASSSGITSYEQYF
TRBV5-6,TRBJ1-4,NA,NA,CASSTLETVAKLFF
TRBV28,TRBJ1-1,NA,few,CASRQGARNTEAFF
TRBV2,TRBJ2-7,TRBD1,NA,CASRGQGAGEQYF